The sequence of this T cell receptor beta chain was determined in a study of T-cell memory formation after mild COVID-19. This clonotype was found many times. Its antigen is not known. Germline V lookup: CDR1 KGHDR, CDR2 SFDVKD. V was cut by 3 bases and J by 5 bases, with 15 bases left in between. The CDR3 spans 15 residues. MiXCR, applied by TCRdb to the 5' RACE reads, yields one record per CDR3 protein. The sample holds fewer than 650,000 distinct CDR3 sequences; 15% to 20% are singletons and the top ten take roughly 8.2%. The study's findings and limits: CM and EM subsets held most contracting CD4+ clones; EMRA held CD8+ ones. Clones that got smaller from day 15 to 85 had even CD4/CD8, while clones growing later tipped toward CD4+.

The V gene is TRBV24-1, the J gene TRBJ2-5; tentatively, D is TRBD2 (6 bases). Sequencing used PBMCs or a T cell subset sorted from them (not recorded which). This TCR was sampled from an adult woman who had mild COVID-19 (a few samples of this study predate the infection). Cell type and time point are not known. CDR3 region: CATSDPREVGETQYF. The CDR3 DNA reads TGTGCCACCAGTGATCCTAGGGAGGTAGGGGAGACCCAGTACTTC.